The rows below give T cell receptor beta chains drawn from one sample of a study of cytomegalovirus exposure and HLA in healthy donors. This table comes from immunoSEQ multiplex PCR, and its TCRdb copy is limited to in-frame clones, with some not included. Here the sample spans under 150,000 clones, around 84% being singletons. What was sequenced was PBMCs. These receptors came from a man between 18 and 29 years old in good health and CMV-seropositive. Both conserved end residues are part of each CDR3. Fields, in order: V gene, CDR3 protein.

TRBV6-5 CASSWDRQNYGYTF
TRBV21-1 CASSKALDGREYNEQFF
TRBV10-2 CASDIQGFRNTGELFF
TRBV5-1 CASSLVAGLGYNEQFF
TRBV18 CASSRDYYEQYF
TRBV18 CASSPGDRGQGYGYTF
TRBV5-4 CASSLVAANYGYTF
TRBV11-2 CASSLISGAYGYTF
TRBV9 CASRAGQVVRTEAFF
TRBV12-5 CASPRQDSYEQYF
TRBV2 CASSEDVRDTEAFF
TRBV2 CASREDWGQFF
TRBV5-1 CASSLAGAATGELFF
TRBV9 CASSVGGLSYNEQFF
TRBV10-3 CAISESRGGGTDTQYF
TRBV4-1 CASSQVERFTNTGELFF
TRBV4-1 CASSQGGVRVETQYF
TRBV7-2 CASSPWASASYEQYF
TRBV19 CASSRRLGLFDEQFF
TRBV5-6 CASSLDRLYEQYF
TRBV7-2 CASSLEPNEKLFF
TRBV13 CASTPMGARGYTF
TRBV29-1 CSVQSGGDLDTQYF
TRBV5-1 CASSLAGQGANGYTF
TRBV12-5 CASGLVTVDGYTF